This TCR beta chain was sequenced in a study of shared clonotypes between healthy human individuals. Across the study: Plates per donor: three CD4 naive, three CD4 memory, two CD8 naive, one CD8 memory.

V gave up 6 bases and J gave up 8 bases, with 20 bases separating them. Germline V gene data show CDR1 as SGHVS and CDR2 as FNYEAQ. The CDR3 totals 15 residues. The method was immunoSEQ multiplex PCR; TCRdb's version includes in-frame clones alone and lacks a portion of them. The repertoire holds roughly 2.1 million clones, more than 85% seen once, with roughly 1.8% in the top ten. Terminally differentiated effector memory CD45RA+ cells were excluded by CCR7 positive selection of CD45RO-negative cells. Sequencing was performed on naive CD8+ T cells from PBMCs. The receptor's source is a man aged 18 to 30 in good health. Some clones in this sample may be carry-over from other donors' samples. The rearrangement joins TRBV7-6 to TRBJ2-1; a possible D gene is TRBD1 (5 bases). The CDR3 here is CASRETHGVGDEQFF. The CDR3 nucleotides read TGTGCCAGCAGGGAGACACATGGGGTAGGGGATGAGCAGTTCTTC.